Listed here are 3 T cell receptor beta chains from one sample, sequenced in a study of T cell repertoires in cytomegalovirus infection. TCRdb re-called the reads through MiXCR, storing one row per CDR3 protein. The sample holds approximately 300,000 distinct CDR3 sequences; 25% are singletons and the top ten take about an eighth. These receptors have no known antigen. Sequencing was performed on cultured PBMCs, taken from culture after CMV antigen stimulation. These receptor sequences come from a human donor in good health (CMV status not recorded). Some clones in this sample may be carry-over from other donors' samples.

The CDR3 is CASSHHGRQETQYF. CDR3 sequence (DNA): TGTGCCAGCAGCCATCACGGGAGACAAGAGACCCAGTACTTC. The rearrangement joins TRBV3-1 to TRBJ2-5, with D possibly being TRBD2 (6 bases). The CDR3 loop spans 14 amino acids. CDR1 and CDR2 from the germline V gene are LGHDT and YNNKEL (reference sequence). V gave up 3 bases and J gave up 2 bases, with 10 bases separating them.

V usage is TRBV20-1 and J usage is TRBJ2-5, with a weak D call TRBD2 (5 bases). This CDR3 spans 16 amino acids. V was cut by 3 bases and J by 0 bases, with 17 bases left in between. Germline assignment: CDR1 DFQATT and CDR2 SNEGSKA (reference sequence). This CDR3 is CSARPRIGEYQETQYF. The DNA of the CDR3 is TGCAGTGCTAGGCCCCGCATCGGGGAGTACCAAGAGACCCAGTACTTC.

The chain uses TRBV19 and TRBJ2-3; D unclear. Between the trimmed V and J ends, which lost 10 bases and 1 base, there was a span of 12 bases. Per the germline V gene, CDR1 is LNHDA and CDR2 is SQIVND (reference sequence). This CDR3 contains 13 residues. The CDR3 is CATSGSRTDTQYF. CDR3 nucleotide sequence: TGTGCCACCTCGGGTAGCCGCACAGATACGCAGTATTTT.